This TCR beta chain was identified during a study of shared clonotypes between healthy human individuals. Across the study: For every donor, three CD4 naive, three CD4 memory, two CD8 naive and one CD8 memory plates were used.

This CDR3 is 13 amino acids long. V was pared by 6 bases and J by 2 bases, with 8 bases between. In germline, CDR1 is MDHEN, CDR2 SYDVKM. Concerning this clone: Its antigen is unidentified. At the DNA level, this CDR3 is encoded by other sequences in the same sample as well.

Findings and caveats of the study: Though the depth was large, rarefaction showed that sorted-subset sequencing was incomplete. Enrolling few donors narrowed the genetic and exposure-history diversity that was represented.

The sorted-subset replicate PCRs were given about 200 ng DNA, which is tens of thousands of T cell genomes. The protocol was immunoSEQ multiplex PCR, while the TCRdb copy is restricted to in-frame clones and leaves out a portion. The top ten hold about 0.39% of the sample, which has roughly 2,500,000 clones, 93% seen once. V and J are TRBV28 and TRBJ1-5; no firm D call. Sequencing was carried out using naive CD4+ T cells from PBMCs. Sample subset: CD45RA+ positively selected. This TCR was recovered from a man younger than 35 in good health. Some clones in this sample may be carry-over from other donors' samples. This chain's CDR3 is CASRTSGNQPQHF. CDR3 nucleotides: TGTGCCAGCAGGACAAGCGGCAATCAGCCCCAGCATTTT. Full variable domain (remainder filled in from reference TRBV28 and TRBJ1-5): DVKVTQSSRYLVKRTGEKVFLECVQDMDHENMFWYRQDPGLGLRLIYFSYDVKMKEKGDIPEGYSVSREKKERFSLILESASTNQTSMYLCASRTSGNQPQHFGDGTRLSIL.